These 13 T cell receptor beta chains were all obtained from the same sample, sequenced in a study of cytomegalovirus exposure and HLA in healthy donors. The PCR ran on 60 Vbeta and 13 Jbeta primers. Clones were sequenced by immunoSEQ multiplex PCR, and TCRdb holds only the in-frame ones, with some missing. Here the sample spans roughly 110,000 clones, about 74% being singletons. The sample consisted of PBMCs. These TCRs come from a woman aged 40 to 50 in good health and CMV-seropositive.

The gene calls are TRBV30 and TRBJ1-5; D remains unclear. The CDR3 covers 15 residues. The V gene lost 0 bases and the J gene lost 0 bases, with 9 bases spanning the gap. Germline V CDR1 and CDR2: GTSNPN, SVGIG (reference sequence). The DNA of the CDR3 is TGTGCCTGGAGTGTACCGGGATTTAGCAATCAGCCCCAGCATTTT. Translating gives CAWSVPGFSNQPQHF. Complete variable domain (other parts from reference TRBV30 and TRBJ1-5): SQTIHQWPATLVQPVGSPLSLECTVEGTSNPNLYWYRQAAGRGLQLLFYSVGIGQISSEVPQNLSASRPQDRQFILSSKKLLLSDSGFYLCAWSVPGFSNQPQHFGDGTRLSIL.

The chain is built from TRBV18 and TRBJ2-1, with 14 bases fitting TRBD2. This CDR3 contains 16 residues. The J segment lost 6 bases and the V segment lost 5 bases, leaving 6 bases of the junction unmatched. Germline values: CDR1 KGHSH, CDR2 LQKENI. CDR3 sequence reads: CASSSSTSGGVNEQFF. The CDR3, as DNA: TGTGCCAGCTCATCATCGACTAGCGGGGGGGTCAATGAGCAGTTCTTC.

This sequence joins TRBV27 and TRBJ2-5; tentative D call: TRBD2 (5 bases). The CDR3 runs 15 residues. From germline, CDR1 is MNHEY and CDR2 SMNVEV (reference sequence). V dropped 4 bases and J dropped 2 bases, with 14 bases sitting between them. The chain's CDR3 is CASSSPLASQETQYF. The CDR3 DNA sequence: TGTGCCAGCAGTTCGCCCTTAGCGAGTCAAGAGACCCAGTACTTC.

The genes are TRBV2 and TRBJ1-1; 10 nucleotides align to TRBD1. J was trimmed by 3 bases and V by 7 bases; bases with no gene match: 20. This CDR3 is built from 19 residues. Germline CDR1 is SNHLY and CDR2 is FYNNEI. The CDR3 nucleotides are TGTGCCAGCATACGGGACAGGGGCATGATTAGATTCATGGACACTGAAGCTTTCTTT. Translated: CASIRDRGMIRFMDTEAFF.

CDR3 sequence (DNA): TGCAGCGTCGCAGACAGGCTAAACACTGAAGCTTTCTTT. Protein: CSVADRLNTEAFF. The chain uses TRBV29-1 and TRBJ1-1; D might be TRBD1 (6 bases). The CDR3 totals 13 residues. V gave up 6 bases and J gave up 2 bases, with 13 bases separating them. Germline V CDR1 and CDR2: SQVTM, ANQGSEA.

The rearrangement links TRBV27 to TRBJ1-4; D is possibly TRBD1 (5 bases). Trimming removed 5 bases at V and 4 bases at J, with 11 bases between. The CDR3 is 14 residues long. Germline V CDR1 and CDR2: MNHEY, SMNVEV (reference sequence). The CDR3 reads CASSPTAYNEKLFF. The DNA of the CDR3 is TGTGCCAGCAGTCCGACAGCGTATAATGAAAAACTGTTTTTT.

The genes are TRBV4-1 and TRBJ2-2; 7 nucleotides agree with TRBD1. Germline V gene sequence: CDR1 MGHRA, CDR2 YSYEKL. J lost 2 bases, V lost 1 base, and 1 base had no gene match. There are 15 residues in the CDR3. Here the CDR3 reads CASSQGQGNTGELFF. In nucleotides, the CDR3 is TGCGCCAGCAGCCAAGGACAGGGTAACACCGGGGAGCTGTTTTTT.

CDR3 residues: CASSLASGLGNTIYF. For the CDR3, the DNA is TGCGCCAGCAGCTTGGCCTCGGGGTTAGGAAACACCATATATTTT. The chain uses TRBV5-1 and TRBJ1-3; D ambiguous. Trimming left V 0 bases short and J 4 bases short, with 11 bases between. The CDR3 has 15 amino acids. Germline values: CDR1 SGHRS, CDR2 YFSETQ.

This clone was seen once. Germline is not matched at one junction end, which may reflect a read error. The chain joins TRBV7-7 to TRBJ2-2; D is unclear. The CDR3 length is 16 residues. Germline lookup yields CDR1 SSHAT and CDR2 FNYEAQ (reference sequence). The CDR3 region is CASSLSPPPNTGELFF. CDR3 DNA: TGTGCTAGCAGCTTAAGCCCCCCACCCAACACCGGGGAGCTGTTTTTT. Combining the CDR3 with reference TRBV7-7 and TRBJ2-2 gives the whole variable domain GAGVSQSPRYKVTKRGQDVTLRCDPISSHATLYWYQQALGQGPEFLTYFNYEAQPDKSGLPSDRFSAERPEGSISTLTIQRTEQRDSAMYRCASSLSPPPNTGELFFGEGSRLTVL.

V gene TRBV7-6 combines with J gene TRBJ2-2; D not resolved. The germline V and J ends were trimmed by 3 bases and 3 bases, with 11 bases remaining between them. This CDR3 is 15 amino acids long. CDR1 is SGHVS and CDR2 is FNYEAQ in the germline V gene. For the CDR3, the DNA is TGTGCCAGCAGCTTTTCGTTGCGTGACACCGGGGAGCTGTTTTTT. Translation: CASSFSLRDTGELFF. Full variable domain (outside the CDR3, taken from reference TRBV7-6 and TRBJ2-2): GAGVSQSPRYKVTKRGQDVALRCDPISGHVSLYWYRQALGQGPEFLTYFNYEAQQDKSGLPNDRFSAERPEGSISTLTIQRTEQRDSAMYRCASSFSLRDTGELFFGEGSRLTVL.

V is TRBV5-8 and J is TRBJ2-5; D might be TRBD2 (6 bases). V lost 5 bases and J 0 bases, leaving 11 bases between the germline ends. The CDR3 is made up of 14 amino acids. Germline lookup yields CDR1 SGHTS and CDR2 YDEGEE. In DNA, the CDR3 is TGTGCCAGCAGTATACGGGGGTACCAAGAGACCCAGTACTTC. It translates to CASSIRGYQETQYF.

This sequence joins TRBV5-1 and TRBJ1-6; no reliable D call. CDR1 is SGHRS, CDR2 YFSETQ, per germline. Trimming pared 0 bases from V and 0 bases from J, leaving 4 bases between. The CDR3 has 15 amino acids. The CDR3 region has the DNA TGCGCCAGCAGCTTGGACAGCTCCTATAATTCACCCCTCCACTTT. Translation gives CASSLDSSYNSPLHF.

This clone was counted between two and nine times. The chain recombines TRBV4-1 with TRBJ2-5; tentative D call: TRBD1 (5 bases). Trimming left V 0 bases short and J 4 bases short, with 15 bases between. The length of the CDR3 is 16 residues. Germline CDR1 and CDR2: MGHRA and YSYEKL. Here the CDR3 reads CASSQDPRAQGETQYF. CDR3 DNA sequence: TGCGCCAGCAGCCAAGATCCCCGGGCCCAGGGAGAGACCCAGTACTTC.